The present T cell receptor beta chain was sequenced within a study of Ad26.COV2.S vaccination and SARS-CoV-2 variants listed by TCRdb under 2021. For the study in its entirety: Donors in the vaccine arm were drawn from COV1001, a phase I-IIa trial of Ad26.COV2.S in healthy adults that was multicentre, randomized, double-blind and placebo-controlled. A total of approximately 30 samples were included in the TCR-sequenced set, comprising around 19 Ad26.COV2.S vaccine recipients, 5 placebo recipients and 8 SARS-CoV-2 convalescent individuals. Blinding of investigators to trial group allocation was maintained during experiments and outcome assessment. Ad26.COV2.S was given intramuscularly at 5x10^10 or 1x10^11 viral particles, as a single shot or as two shots 56 days apart. Participants in the trial were split at random into five groups of five each, receiving low-dose or high-dose Ad26.COV2.S once or twice, or else placebo on both occasions. The specificity and breadth of SARS-CoV-2-reactive T cell receptors after Ad26.COV2.S vaccination were assessed by TCRbeta repertoire sequencing. The paper as a whole reports these results and caveats: After vaccination, substantial breadth of spike-specific CD8+ and CD4+ T cell responses was reported. Vaccine and placebo recipients had comparable non-spike TCR breadth, which fits with the vaccine containing only spike. The study was not powered for comparison of responses between vaccine doses or regimens. Compared with placebo recipients, Ad26.COV2.S recipients showed higher spike-specific TCR breadth (P = 0.0014). It was noted by the authors that total T cell responses may have been underestimated by the TCR breadth and depth analyses.

About this clone: Its antigen is currently not known. Base qualities are not at hand, and no much larger clone is one base apart.

The immunoSEQ Assay was the method used to sequence TCRbeta CDR3 regions. After extraction, genomic DNA underwent amplification by bias-controlled multiplex PCR, followed by high-throughput sequencing. The study's own analysis went as follows. Collapsing and filtering of sequences were performed to quantify the absolute abundance of each unique TCRbeta CDR3 region. Usable DNA was measured by amplifying reference genes present in all nucleated cells, and TCRbeta template counts were normalized to that usable DNA to estimate T cell fraction. Repertoire TCRs were annotated as SARS-CoV-2-specific when V gene, CDR3 amino acid sequence and J gene were exactly matched to a known reactive TCR set. MIRA supplied the reference SARS-CoV-2 TCR set, which was filtered for enrichment in COVID-19-positive ImmuneCODE repertoires so that public or cross-reactive TCRs were removed. Based on the MIRA antigens, annotated TCRs were further analysed at the level of specific ORF or position within ORF. Depth was the summed frequency of annotated unique rearrangements, while breadth was defined as annotated unique rearrangements over total unique productive rearrangements. Two-sided Wilcoxon rank-sum tests were used to compare TCR breadth between groups. What TCRdb holds here is the immuneACCESS table cut down to in-frame rearrangements. Part of the clones is not present; checked against another copy, under half of the missing clones reflect an unresolved V gene, and the others are unexplained. From that table come the V and J calls and clone size; the DNA was used to work out D and trimming. The sample contains about 390,000 clones, more than 85% of them found a single time. Approximately 3.7% of the sample comes from the top ten.

The label giving this sample's treatment or condition can be read as: some 20 received Ad26.COV2.S at low or high dose, single or two shots; 5 received placebo; per-sample allocation not given. For vaccine and placebo recipients, the sequenced repertoires came from samples collected on day 63 after the first injection. In Cohort 1b, fewer than 30 adults aged 18-55 years were enrolled at a single site in Boston, USA, between 29 July and 7 August 2020. Ad26.COV2.S consisted of a replication-incompetent adenovirus type 26 vector by which a prefusion-stabilized SARS-CoV-2 spike protein from the original Wuhan strain was expressed. This TCR derives from a person between 18 and 60 years old who received the Ad26.COV2.S COVID-19 vaccine or a placebo. The sequences come from peripheral blood, collected in a trial of Ad26.COV2.S vaccine versus placebo.

The DNA sequence follows: TGCGCCAGCAGCTGGGGGGTAGAAGAAAAACTGTTTTTT. Its coded protein is CASSWGVEEKLFF. The chain is made from TRBV5-1 and TRBJ1-4; tentative D gene TRBD1, with 5 bases matching. V loses 3 bases of germline sequence and J loses 8 bases, and the interval between the two ends is 11 bases. CDR1 and CDR2 are drawn from the germline V gene: SGHRS, YFSETQ. The CDR3 covers 13 residues, taking in both the cysteine and the phenylalanine. Solely the CDR3 DNA is kept, with 39 bases framed from the first base.